The rows below give T cell receptor beta chains drawn from one sample of a study of shared clonotypes between healthy human individuals. Measured with immunoSEQ multiplex PCR; TCRdb has only the in-frame clones, and not every one. Of some 2.1 million clones in the sample, about 94% are singletons; the top ten hold 0.9% to 1.4%. Sequenced: naive CD8+ T cells sorted from blood. These receptors were taken from a man aged 18 to 35 in good health. CDR3s include the opening cysteine and the closing phenylalanine or tryptophan. D genes are given only for firm matches. The size entry is marked missing in some rows and otherwise reads once, few, many or a size class.

d_gene	v_gene	j_gene	abundance	CDR3aa	CDR3nt
NA	TRBV5-4	TRBJ2-7	NA	CASSLENRPYEQYF	TGTGCCAGCAGCTTGGAGAACAGACCCTACGAGCAGTACTTC
NA	TRBV7-6	TRBJ1-4	NA	CASSLASVATNEKLFF	TGTGCCAGCAGCTTAGCGTCGGTTGCAACTAATGAAAAACTGTTTTTT
NA	TRBV25-1	TRBJ1-1	NA	CASSPGTEAFF	TGTGCCAGCAGCCCGGGGACTGAAGCTTTCTTT
NA	TRBV5-1	TRBJ2-7	few	CASSPTGPYEQYF	TGCGCCAGCAGCCCAACAGGGCCCTACGAGCAGTACTTC
NA	TRBV30	TRBJ1-2	NA	CAWSHGSYTF	TGTGCCTGGAGCCACGGGAGCTACACCTTC
TRBD1	TRBV4-1	TRBJ2-1	NA	CASSQEQGMKNEQFF	TGCGCCAGCAGCCAAGAACAGGGGATGAAGAATGAGCAGTTCTTC
TRBD2	TRBV9	TRBJ2-1	NA	CASSLGLAAGNEQFF	TGTGCCAGCAGCTTAGGACTAGCGGCAGGGAATGAGCAGTTCTTC
NA	TRBV15	TRBJ1-2	NA	CATTADKRGNGYTF	TGTGCCACCACCGCTGACAAACGCGGGAACGGCTACACCTTC
NA	TRBV6-1	TRBJ1-1	NA	CASRPGGTEAFF	TGTGCCAGCAGACCCGGAGGAACTGAAGCTTTCTTT
NA	TRBV28	TRBJ1-2	once	CASSDPPTDLFGGYTF	TGTGCCAGCAGTGACCCCCCGACCGACCTTTTTGGAGGCTACACCTTC
NA	TRBV7-8	TRBJ1-2	NA	CASSLDVGAPYGYTF	TGTGCCAGCAGCTTAGACGTGGGGGCCCCCTATGGCTACACCTTC
TRBD1	TRBV18	TRBJ2-7	NA	CASSPGTGKIYEQYF	TGTGCCAGCTCACCAGGGACAGGGAAGATCTACGAGCAGTACTTC
TRBD1	TRBV6-5	TRBJ1-2	NA	CASSQGQGWNYGYTF	TGTGCCAGCAGTCAAGGACAGGGGTGGAACTATGGCTACACCTTC
TRBD2	TRBV27	TRBJ2-5	NA	CASSFTSGNQETQYF	TGTGCCAGCAGTTTTACTAGCGGGAACCAAGAGACCCAGTACTTC
TRBD1	TRBV7-9	TRBJ1-1	NA	CASSLGQSNTEAFF	TGTGCCAGCAGCCTGGGACAGTCGAACACTGAAGCTTTCTTT
TRBD1	TRBV5-8	TRBJ2-7	NA	CASSPGTGLYEQYF	TGTGCCAGCAGCCCCGGGACAGGCCTCTACGAGCAGTACTTC
NA	TRBV9	TRBJ2-2	NA	CASSVYRDPGELFF	TGTGCCAGCAGCGTCTACAGGGACCCCGGGGAGCTGTTTTTT
NA	TRBV6-1	TRBJ2-7	NA	CASSEEGLPYEQYF	TGTGCCAGCAGTGAAGAGGGGCTTCCCTACGAGCAGTACTTC
NA	TRBV6-5	TRBJ2-2	NA	CASSYLPSNTGELFF	TGTGCCAGCAGTTATTTACCATCGAACACCGGGGAGCTGTTTTTT
NA	TRBV7-9	TRBJ2-2	NA	CASSFLQTNTGELFF	TGTGCCAGCAGCTTCTTACAAACGAACACCGGGGAGCTGTTTTTT
TRBD1	TRBV5-1	TRBJ1-1	NA	CASSWGQGPTEAFF	TGCGCCAGCAGCTGGGGACAGGGACCCACTGAAGCTTTCTTT
NA	TRBV30	TRBJ2-3	NA	CAWASGLSSTDTQYF	TGTGCCTGGGCCTCTGGACTTTCTAGCACAGATACGCAGTATTTT
TRBD1	TRBV7-9	TRBJ2-7	NA	CASIPQGAEYEQYF	TGTGCCAGCATACCACAGGGGGCGGAGTACGAGCAGTACTTC
NA	TRBV7-9	TRBJ1-4	NA	CASSLLGITNEKLFF	TGTGCCAGCAGCTTACTCGGGATCACTAATGAAAAACTGTTTTTT
TRBD1	TRBV30	TRBJ2-5	NA	CAWSVGQGARETQYF	TGTGCCTGGAGTGTAGGTCAGGGGGCTCGGGAGACCCAGTACTTC
TRBD1	TRBV7-2	TRBJ2-7	NA	CASSSQDRAYEQYF	TGTGCCAGCAGCTCCCAGGACAGGGCCTACGAGCAGTACTTC
TRBD1	TRBV9	TRBJ2-7	NA	CASSKTGGSYEQYF	TGTGCCAGCAGCAAGACAGGGGGCTCCTACGAGCAGTACTTC
NA	TRBV7-8	TRBJ1-1	NA	CASSLVEGLNTEAFF	TGTGCCAGCAGCTTAGTGGAAGGACTGAACACTGAAGCTTTCTTT
NA	TRBV27	TRBJ2-5	NA	CASSYQGWKTQYF	TGTGCCAGCAGTTATCAGGGGTGGAAGACCCAGTACTTC
TRBD2	TRBV6-4	TRBJ2-1	once	CASRNCDREGLKNEQFF	TGTGCCAGCAGGAACTGTGATCGGGAGGGCCTCAAGAATGAGCAGTTCTTC
NA	TRBV7-2	TRBJ2-3	NA	CASSLVGITDTQYF	TGTGCCAGCAGCTTAGTCGGGATCACAGATACGCAGTATTTT
TRBD1	TRBV5-5	TRBJ2-5	NA	CASSDTFGTGAGETQYF	TGTGCCAGCAGCGACACCTTTGGGACAGGGGCAGGAGAGACCCAGTACTTC
NA	TRBV5-5	TRBJ1-1	NA	CASSWQENTEAFF	TGTGCCAGCAGCTGGCAGGAAAACACTGAAGCTTTCTTT
NA	TRBV2	TRBJ2-5	NA	CASSWGSETQYF	TGTGCCAGCAGTTGGGGCTCGGAGACCCAGTACTTC
NA	TRBV9	TRBJ2-5	NA	CASSASGGGETQYF	TGTGCCAGCAGCGCGTCGGGGGGCGGAGAGACCCAGTACTTC
NA	TRBV29-1	TRBJ2-7	NA	CSVRQGSSYEQYF	TGCAGCGTTCGGCAGGGATCTTCCTACGAGCAGTACTTC
NA	TRBV5-6	TRBJ2-7	NA	CASSPGDTYEQYF	TGTGCCAGCAGCCCCGGCGATACCTACGAGCAGTACTTC
TRBD1	TRBV15	TRBJ2-7	NA	CATSRGRDSSYEQYF	TGTGCCACCAGCAGGGGCCGGGACAGCTCCTACGAGCAGTACTTC
NA	TRBV7-9	TRBJ2-1	NA	CASSLEASSYNEQFF	TGTGCCAGCAGCTTAGAAGCGAGCTCCTACAATGAGCAGTTCTTC
NA	TRBV4-1	TRBJ1-6	NA	CASSQDPVSAVNYNSPLHF	TGCGCCAGCAGCCAAGATCCAGTCTCGGCAGTTAATTATAATTCACCCCTCCACTTT
TRBD1	TRBV7-9	TRBJ2-3	NA	CASSTTSGGQTDTQYF	TGTGCCAGCAGCACAACGTCAGGGGGCCAGACAGATACGCAGTATTTT
NA	TRBV30	TRBJ1-2	NA	CAWSVGNPNYGYTF	TGTGCCTGGAGTGTCGGAAACCCTAACTATGGCTACACCTTC
NA	TRBV5-1	TRBJ2-5	NA	CASSLYSGETQYF	TGCGCCAGCAGCTTGTACAGTGGGGAGACCCAGTACTTC
NA	TRBV29-1	TRBJ2-7	NA	CSVAGGDSSYEQYF	TGCAGCGTTGCGGGAGGGGACAGTTCCTACGAGCAGTACTTC
NA	TRBV4-1	TRBJ2-3	NA	CASSQAPRVQRTDTQYF	TGCGCCAGCAGCCAAGCACCCCGGGTGCAGCGGACAGATACGCAGTATTTT
NA	TRBV21-1	TRBJ2-7	NA	CASKGRETYEQYF	TGTGCCAGCAAAGGGCGGGAGACCTACGAGCAGTACTTC
NA	TRBV6-5	TRBJ2-7	NA	CASSYSASLPYEQYF	TGTGCCAGCAGTTACTCGGCTAGCCTCCCTTACGAGCAGTACTTC
NA	TRBV6-1	TRBJ2-5	once	CASSLLRETQYF	TGTGCCAGCAGTTTACTTCGAGAGACCCAGTACTTC
NA	TRBV5-1	TRBJ2-5	NA	CASSLAGWTQETQYF	TGCGCCAGCAGCTTGGCGGGGTGGACGCAAGAGACCCAGTACTTC
NA	TRBV10-3	TRBJ2-1	NA	CAISVGLDYNEQFF	TGTGCCATCAGTGTGGGACTGGACTACAATGAGCAGTTCTTC
NA	TRBV9	TRBJ1-2	once	CASSVVGDGYTF	TGTGCCAGCAGCGTAGTAGGGGACGGCTACACCTTC
TRBD1	TRBV4-1	TRBJ1-3	NA	CASSPGSYAGGRENTIYF	TGCGCCAGCAGCCCCGGGTCCTATGCAGGGGGCCGTGAAAACACCATATATTTT
NA	TRBV19	TRBJ1-6	NA	CASSMRSNSPLHF	TGTGCCAGTAGTATGCGATCTAATTCACCCCTCCACTTT